The 17 T cell receptor beta chains presented below share a single source sample, sequenced in a study of CD8+ T cells in alopecia areata. Extraction of RNA preceded its reverse transcription into cDNA, which served as the sequencing template. The method was immunoSEQ multiplex PCR; TCRdb's version includes in-frame clones alone and lacks a portion of them. Among about 110,000 clones, approximately 59% were seen once, and the ten largest hold around 20%. Sequencing was performed on CD8+ T cells sorted from blood. Receptor source: a human donor in good health.

The count of this clone is one. The chain links TRBV7-6 to TRBJ1-5; 9 bases are shared with TRBD1. Germline V gives CDR1 SGHVS, CDR2 FNYEAQ. This CDR3 is built from 16 residues. V was pared by 5 bases and J by 7 bases, with 12 bases of the junction left unmatched. The CDR3 here is CASSPGTGWDGQPQHF. The CDR3 DNA reads as TGTGCCAGCAGCCCGGGGACAGGGTGGGATGGACAGCCCCAGCATTTT.

The chain is built from TRBV2 and TRBJ2-3; D is unresolved. This CDR3 comprises 11 residues. Germline CDR1 reads SNHLY; CDR2 reads FYNNEI. V lost 6 bases and J lost 3, with 4 bases in between. The CDR3 DNA follows: TGTGCCAGCAGCCTAACAGATACGCAGTATTTT. The encoded protein is CASSLTDTQYF.

This clone was seen more than once but under ten times. The chain joins TRBV5-6 to TRBJ2-4, with no clear D. Trimming left V 0 bases short and J 6 bases short, with 7 bases between. Germline assignment: CDR1 SGHDT and CDR2 YYEEEE. This CDR3 contains 13 residues. CDR3 amino acids: CASSLAGPNIQYF. CDR3 DNA sequence: TGTGCCAGCAGCTTGGCAGGCCCAAACATTCAGTACTTC.

The J gene is TRBJ2-7, the V gene TRBV27; 8 bases are shared with TRBD1. Germline CDR1 reads MNHEY; CDR2 reads SMNVEV (reference sequence). The CDR3 spans 12 residues. Germline trimming cut 8 bases from V and 4 bases from J; bases unmatched to any gene: 4. The CDR3 coding sequence is TGTGCCAGCGGACGACAGGGGTACGAGCAGTACTTC. Protein sequence: CASGRQGYEQYF.

The V gene is TRBV5-1, the J gene TRBJ1-2; D is ambiguous. CDR1 SGHRS and CDR2 YFSETQ come from the germline V gene. This CDR3 is built from 16 residues. Trimming took off 4 bases at V and 1 base at J, with 17 bases between the two ends. As DNA, the CDR3 is TGCGCCAGCAGCCCGAAGCGGACGGAAAGTAACTATGGCTACACCTTC. Translated, it gives CASSPKRTESNYGYTF.

This clone showed up just once. The chain couples TRBV5-1 to TRBJ1-2, with D perhaps TRBD1 (6 bases). Germline CDR1 is SGHRS and CDR2 is YFSETQ. The CDR3 runs 16 residues. V was clipped by 3 bases and J by 5 bases, with 20 bases between them. CDR3 in amino acids: CASSSEQDWGLYGYTF. The CDR3 DNA sequence: TGCGCCAGCAGCTCAGAACAAGACTGGGGGCTTTATGGCTACACCTTC. The whole variable domain, remainder taken from reference TRBV5-1 and TRBJ1-2, is KAGVTQTPRYLIKTRGQQVTLSCSPISGHRSVSWYQQTPGQGLQFLFEYFSETQRNKGNFPGRFSGRQFSNSRSEMNVSTLELGDSALYLCASSSEQDWGLYGYTFGSGTRLTVV.

The chain carries TRBV6-5 and TRBJ2-3; TRBD2 matches at 8 bases. This CDR3 comprises 14 residues. The V gene end was trimmed by 7 bases and the J gene end by 2 bases; junction bases not matched to a gene: 5. Germline values: CDR1 MNHEY, CDR2 SVGAGI. CDR3 residues: CASKPGLDTDTQYF. The CDR3 nucleotides read TGTGCCAGCAAACCGGGACTAGACACAGATACGCAGTATTTT.

CDR3 in amino acids: CASTPVGTVETQYF. CDR3 DNA sequence: TGTGCCAGCACCCCAGTGGGGACTGTGGAGACCCAGTACTTC. V usage is TRBV5-6 and J usage is TRBJ2-5; tentatively, D is TRBD2 (6 bases). V was trimmed by 6 bases and J by 5 bases, leaving 17 bases between them. CDR1 is SGHDT, CDR2 YYEEEE, per germline. The CDR3 loop spans 14 amino acids.

There are a few counts of this clone. The chain joins TRBV6-5 to TRBJ2-2; D is ambiguous. Germline V gives CDR1 MNHEY, CDR2 SVGAGI. The CDR3 spans 16 residues. The V gene lost 0 bases and the J gene lost 1 base, with 9 bases spanning the gap. CDR3 bases: TGTGCCAGCAGTTACTCGTGGGCAGTGAACACCGGGGAGCTGTTTTTT. This gives the protein CASSYSWAVNTGELFF.

The chain is built from TRBV28 and TRBJ2-7; no clear D gene. The germline V and J ends were trimmed by 1 base and 5 bases, with 9 bases remaining between them. CDR1 and CDR2 from the germline V gene are MDHEN and SYDVKM. The CDR3 spans 13 residues. This chain's CDR3 is CASSLFGLHEQYF. CDR3 DNA sequence: TGTGCCAGCAGTTTATTTGGCCTCCACGAGCAGTACTTC.

This chain links TRBV30 with TRBJ1-2; D is uncertain. The germline V gene encodes CDR1 GTSNPN and CDR2 SVGIG (reference sequence). The CDR3 has 15 amino acids. The V gene lost 3 bases and the J gene lost 4 bases, with 18 bases spanning the gap. CDR3 DNA sequence: TGTGCCTGGAGGACCCTACGGTGGACGGTCTATGGCTACACCTTC. Residues: CAWRTLRWTVYGYTF.

The chain employs TRBV7-9 and TRBJ1-1; D might be TRBD1 (5 bases). CDR1 is SEHNR and CDR2 is FQNEAQ in the germline V gene (reference sequence). The CDR3 contains 15 residues. Trimming shortened V by 5 bases and J by 0 bases, and 13 bases separated the two germline ends. The CDR3 sequence is CASSKHRYLNTEAFF. The CDR3 coding sequence is TGTGCCAGCAGCAAACACAGGTATTTGAACACTGAAGCTTTCTTT.

V is TRBV20-1 and J is TRBJ2-1, with unresolved D. Trimming took 6 bases from V and 8 from J, leaving 11 bases between them. The CDR3 length is 11 residues. Germline V gives CDR1 DFQATT, CDR2 SNEGSKA (reference sequence). CDR3 loop: CSAGPPHEQFF. For the CDR3, the DNA is TGCAGTGCCGGGCCTCCCCATGAGCAGTTCTTC.

The chain links TRBV7-9 to TRBJ1-5; 7 bases align to TRBD1. The germline gives CDR1 SEHNR, CDR2 FQNEAQ (reference sequence). There are 15 residues in the CDR3. Losses at the gene ends were 1 base for V and 6 bases for J; bases not matched to a gene: 6. This CDR3 reads CASSLVGGDGQPQHF. The CDR3 DNA reads as TGTGCCAGCAGCTTAGTAGGGGGCGATGGTCAGCCCCAGCATTTT.

The chain has TRBV5-1 and TRBJ1-1, with no clear D. This CDR3 comprises 14 residues. Germline lookup yields CDR1 SGHRS and CDR2 YFSETQ. The V end was cut by 2 bases, the J end by 1 base, with 9 bases between. The CDR3 region has the DNA TGCGCCAGCAGCTTAACAGCTTGGAACACTGAAGCTTTCTTT. As protein: CASSLTAWNTEAFF.

This clone has more than one count but fewer than ten. This chain uses TRBV7-3 with TRBJ2-5; D might be TRBD1 or TRBD2, each matching 6 bases. CDR3 length: 15 amino acids. The germline gives CDR1 SGHTA, CDR2 FQGTGA. The germline V and J ends were trimmed by 1 base and 2 bases, with 11 bases remaining between them. Written as DNA, the CDR3 is TGTGCCAGCAGCTTAAGCCGGGGGCGACAAGAGACCCAGTACTTC. Translation gives CASSLSRGRQETQYF.

The chain employs TRBV4-1 and TRBJ1-2; D is unresolved. Germline values: CDR1 MGHRA, CDR2 YSYEKL. The germline V and J ends were trimmed by 1 base and 1 base, with 7 bases remaining between them. The CDR3 has 14 amino acids. The CDR3: CASSQGIGNYGYTF. As DNA, the CDR3 is TGCGCCAGCAGCCAAGGTATCGGTAACTATGGCTACACCTTC.